These 3 T cell receptor beta chains were all obtained from the same sample, sequenced in a study of blood T cell repertoires in COVID-19. Assay: immunoSEQ multiplex PCR; the TCRdb copy retains only in-frame clones and omits some. Found here are fewer than 200,000 clones, 81% of them singletons; the top ten hold about 11%. Sequenced: peripheral blood. Receptor source: a woman aged 40 to 50 with COVID-19, enrolled during active disease.

The chain uses TRBV5-6 and TRBJ2-4; a weak D match, TRBD2 (5 bases). Trimming pared 0 bases from V and 0 bases from J, leaving 10 bases between. The CDR3 is 16 residues long. The germline CDR1 and CDR2 sequences are SGHDT and YYEEEE. Here the CDR3 DNA reads TGTGCCAGCAGCTTGGGAGGGCCCTTAGCCAAAAACATTCAGTACTTC. Amino acid sequence: CASSLGGPLAKNIQYF.

V usage is TRBV6-5 and J usage is TRBJ1-1, with D unclear. The CDR3 extends over 11 amino acids. With 8 bases removed from V and 4 bases from J, the gap between germline ends came to 8 bases. The V gene's germline CDR1 is MNHEY and CDR2 SVGAGI. CDR3 sequence reads: CASGRRTEAFF. DNA of the CDR3: TGTGCCAGCGGCCGTCGCACTGAAGCTTTCTTT.

This clone was picked up one time. The chain combines TRBV7-9 with TRBJ1-2; 10 nucleotides match TRBD1. CDR3 length equals 17 residues. Germline V gene data show CDR1 as SEHNR and CDR2 as FQNEAQ (reference sequence). V trimming: 1 base; J trimming: 6 bases; junction bases outside the gene matches: 11. CDR3 region: CASSLGLDRGMRNGYTF. CDR3 in DNA: TGTGCCAGCAGCTTAGGCCTGGACAGGGGGATGAGAAATGGCTACACCTTC. Together with reference TRBV7-9 and TRBJ1-2, the CDR3 gives the full variable domain: DTGVSQNPRHKITKRGQNVTFRCDPISEHNRLYWYRQTLGQGPEFLTYFQNEAQLEKSRLLSDRFSAERPKGSFSTLEIQRTEQGDSAMYLCASSLGLDRGMRNGYTFGSGTRLTVV.